This TCR beta chain was sequenced for a study of shared clonotypes between healthy human individuals. The CDR3 covers 17 residues. From germline, CDR1 is SGHRS and CDR2 YFSETQ. Trimming cost V 1 base and J 0 bases, with 16 bases left between them. Selected positively for CCR7 and CD45RO-negative, naive CD8 cells excluded terminally differentiated effector memory CD45RA+ cells. Genomic DNA of each subset was evenly split across several immunoSEQ plates. TCRdb keeps only in-frame clones here, not all; method: immunoSEQ multiplex PCR. Here the sample spans roughly 2,000,000 clones, less than 95% being singletons.

Source material: naive CD8+ T cells sorted from blood. The chain carries TRBV5-1 and TRBJ1-1; possible D gene TRBD1, 5 bases. The TCR comes from a man aged 18 to 35 in good health. The CDR3 DNA is TGCGCCAGCAGCTTGACCGTAGGGGCAGGACTGAACACTGAAGCTTTCTTT. Amino acid sequence: CASSLTVGAGLNTEAFF.